This entry describes one T cell receptor beta chain. As yet, its antigen is unknown. This sample is drawn from a study of T cell responses to AZD1222 COVID-19 vaccine. TCRdb's table, derived via immunoSEQ multiplex PCR, lists solely in-frame clones and lacks some. The sample includes 140,000 or so clones, 93% of them seen just once. The study, taken as a whole, reports: Clonal diversity may have been underestimated, and the donors were mostly white British, with more females than males. No day 14 peak samples; only post-peak repertoires were characterized. With two AZD1222 doses given, Spike-specific TCR breadth and depth both rose. Only a handful of AZD1222 recipients were seropositive at baseline.

Trimming removed 0 bases from V and 7 bases from J, with 8 bases in between. The CDR3 has 12 amino acids. Germline assignment: CDR1 SGHDT and CDR2 YYEEEE. V gene TRBV5-6 combines with J gene TRBJ2-7, with a weak D call TRBD1 (5 bases). The clonotype originates from an adult who had recovered from COVID-19. Sequenced material: peripheral blood, taken after recovery from COVID-19. In DNA form, the CDR3 reads TGTGCCAGCAGCTTGGCCAAGGGGGAGCAGTACTTC. As protein: CASSLAKGEQYF.